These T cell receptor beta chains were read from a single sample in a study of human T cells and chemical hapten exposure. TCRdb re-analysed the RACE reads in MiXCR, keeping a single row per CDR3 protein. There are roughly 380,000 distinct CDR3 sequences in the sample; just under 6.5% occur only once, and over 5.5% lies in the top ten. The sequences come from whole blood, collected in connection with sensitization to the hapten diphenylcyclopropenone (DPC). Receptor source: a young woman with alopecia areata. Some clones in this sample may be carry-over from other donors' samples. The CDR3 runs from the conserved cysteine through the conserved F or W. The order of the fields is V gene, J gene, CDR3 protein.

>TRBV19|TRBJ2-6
CASSISPSGANVLTF
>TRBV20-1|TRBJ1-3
CSARDLRARSSGNTIYF
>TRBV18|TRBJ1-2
CASSPTSGASIYGYTF
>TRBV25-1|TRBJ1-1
CASSGLRVTEAFF
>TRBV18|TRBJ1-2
CASSPPAGFYGYTF
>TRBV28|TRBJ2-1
CASSLITNEQFF
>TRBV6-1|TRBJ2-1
CASSESGSRHNEQFF
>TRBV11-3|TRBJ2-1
CASSLDPQPYNEQFF
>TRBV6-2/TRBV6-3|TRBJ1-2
CASSYSSVYGYTF
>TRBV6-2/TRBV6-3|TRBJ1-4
CASRGDSYRAPLEKLFF
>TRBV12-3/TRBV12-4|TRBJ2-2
CASSQVSNTGELFF
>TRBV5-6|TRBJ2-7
CASSLYGVGDYEQYF
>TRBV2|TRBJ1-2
CASSESDSNYGYTF
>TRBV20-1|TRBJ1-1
CSAIPPSGGEVSEAFF
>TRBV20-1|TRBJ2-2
CSAVEGPGQGNTGELFF
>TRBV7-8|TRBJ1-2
CASSFGQTDTGYTF
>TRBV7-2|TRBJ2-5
CASSFNGLEETQYF
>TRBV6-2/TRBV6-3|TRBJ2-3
CASRISGGANTQYF
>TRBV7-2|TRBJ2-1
CASSLAQYNEQFF
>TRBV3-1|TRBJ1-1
CASSPRDRVWTEAFF
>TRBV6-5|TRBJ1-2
CASSSQDGYTF
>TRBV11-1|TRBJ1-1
CASSFRITEAFF
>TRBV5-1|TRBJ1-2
CASSLGDRNNYGYTF
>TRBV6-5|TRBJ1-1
CASSYVPGGAEAFF
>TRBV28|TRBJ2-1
CASSPLAYEQFF
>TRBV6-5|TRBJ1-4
CASSYLRGFNEKLFF
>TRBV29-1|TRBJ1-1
CSVEQALQNTEAFF
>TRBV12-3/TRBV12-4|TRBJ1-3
CASSRQGGSGNTIYF
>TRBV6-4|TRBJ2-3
CASSKTSGDRPDTQYF
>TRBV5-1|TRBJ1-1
CASSLAYDMPNTEAFF
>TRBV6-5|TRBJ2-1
CASKGGGPYNEQFF
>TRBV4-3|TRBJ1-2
CASSQDRAPRGYTF
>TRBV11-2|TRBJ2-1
CASSSYRGRPYNEQFF
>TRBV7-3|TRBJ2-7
CASSSQTGSYEQYF
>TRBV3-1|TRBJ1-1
CASSQATMGNTEAFF
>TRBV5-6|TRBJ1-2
CASSLTGEGYGYTF